These 2 T cell receptor beta chains were all obtained from the same sample, sequenced in a study of cytomegalovirus exposure and HLA in healthy donors. In the PCR, 60 Vbeta and 13 Jbeta primers were used. Sequenced by immunoSEQ multiplex PCR; TCRdb stores in-frame clones only, minus some. Found here are 150,000 to 200,000 clones, under 80% of them singletons; the top ten hold around 2.9%. What was sequenced was PBMCs. The receptor set was obtained from a man aged 35 to 55 in good health and CMV-seronegative.

With respect to this clone: The sample has other DNA sequences that encode this CDR3 too. The chain carries TRBV28 and TRBJ2-5, with 7 bases lining up with TRBD2. Germline lookup yields CDR1 MDHEN and CDR2 SYDVKM. Unmatched junction bases numbered 4, after V lost 3 bases and J lost 0 bases. The CDR3 sequence is 15 residues long. The CDR3 loop is CASSLWGGDQETQYF. The DNA of the CDR3 is TGTGCCAGCAGTTTGTGGGGGGGGGACCAAGAGACCCAGTACTTC.

This clone was seen repeatedly, ten times or more. V is TRBV6-5 and J is TRBJ2-1, with 7 nucleotides matching TRBD2. The CDR3 is 16 amino acids. In germline, CDR1 is MNHEY, CDR2 SVGAGI. Trimming at V came to 0 bases and at J to 1 base, leaving 3 bases not matched to a gene. CDR3 DNA: TGTGCCAGCAGTTACTCCCCGGGGGGATCCTACAATGAGCAGTTCTTC. Its translation: CASSYSPGGSYNEQFF.